This entry concerns a single T cell receptor (beta chain). The antigen remains undetermined. The CDR3 loop spans 11 amino acids. J was trimmed by 12 bases and V by 5 bases; bases with no gene match: 4. Germline V lookup: CDR1 SEHNR, CDR2 FQNEAQ (reference sequence). The data were produced by immunoSEQ multiplex PCR, yet TCRdb's version contains in-frame clones alone and is incomplete. Among around 15,000 clones listed, approximately 90% were seen once. The sample originates from a study of T cells in localized non-small cell lung cancer. Whole-study results and caveats: Appearances in adjacent lung were noted for a median approximately 61 of the top 100 tumor clones.

The TCR comes from a male donor older than 55 with stage II squamous cell lung carcinoma. V is TRBV7-9 and J is TRBJ2-3; 8 nucleotides agree with TRBD1. Sequencing used peripheral blood, obtained before any cancer treatment. CDR3 DNA sequence: TGTGCCAGCAGCCTCGGGACAGGCCAGTATTTT. Translating it yields CASSLGTGQYF.